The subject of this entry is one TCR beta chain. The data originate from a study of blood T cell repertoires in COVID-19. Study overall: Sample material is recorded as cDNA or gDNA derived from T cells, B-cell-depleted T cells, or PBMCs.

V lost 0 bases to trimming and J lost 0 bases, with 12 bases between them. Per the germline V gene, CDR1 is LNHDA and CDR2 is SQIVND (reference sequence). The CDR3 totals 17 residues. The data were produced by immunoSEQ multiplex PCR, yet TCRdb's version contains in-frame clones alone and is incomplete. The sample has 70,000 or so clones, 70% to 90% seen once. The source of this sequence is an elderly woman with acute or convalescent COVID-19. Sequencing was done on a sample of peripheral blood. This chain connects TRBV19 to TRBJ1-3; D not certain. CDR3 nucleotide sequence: TGTGCCAGTAGTATAGATCATTGGCAGAACTCTGGAAACACCATATATTTT. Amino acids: CASSIDHWQNSGNTIYF.